This TCR beta chain was identified during a study of control samples from healthy donors and cancer patients. CDR1 is SGHAT and CDR2 is FQNNGV in the germline V gene. There are 15 residues in the CDR3. Between the trimmed V and J ends, which lost 5 bases and 2 bases, there was a span of 14 bases. The assay was immunoSEQ multiplex PCR, and TCRdb's table has in-frame clones only and misses some. The repertoire holds 350,000 to 450,000 clones, with around nine tenths as singletons. The chain combines TRBV11-2 with TRBJ2-3; tentative D call: TRBD1 (7 bases). This sequence was found in a man in his forties or fifties with head and neck cancer. Sequencing used PBMCs. This CDR3 is CASSPGGRSTDTQYF. Here the CDR3 DNA reads TGTGCCAGCAGCCCAGGGGGGAGATCCACAGATACGCAGTATTTT.